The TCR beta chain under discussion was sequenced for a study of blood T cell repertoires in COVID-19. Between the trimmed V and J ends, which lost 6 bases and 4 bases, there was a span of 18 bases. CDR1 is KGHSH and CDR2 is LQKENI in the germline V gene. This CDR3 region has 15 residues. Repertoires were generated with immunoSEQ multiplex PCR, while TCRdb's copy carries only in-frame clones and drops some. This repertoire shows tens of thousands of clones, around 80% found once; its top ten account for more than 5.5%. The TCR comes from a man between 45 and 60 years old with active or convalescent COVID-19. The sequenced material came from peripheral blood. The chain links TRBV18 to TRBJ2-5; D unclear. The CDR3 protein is CASSRKTLTLETQYF. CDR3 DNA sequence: TGTGCCAGCTCCCGTAAGACACTGACGCTAGAGACCCAGTACTTC.